The 5 T cell receptor beta chains presented below share a single source sample, sequenced in a study of cytomegalovirus exposure and HLA in healthy donors. Repertoires were generated with immunoSEQ multiplex PCR, while TCRdb's copy carries only in-frame clones and drops some. This sample yields about 160,000 clones, of which around 89% are seen a single time; almost 3% belongs to the top ten. Sequencing was performed on PBMCs. Receptors originate from a man between 18 and 29 years old in good health and CMV-seronegative.

The chain combines TRBV2 with TRBJ1-5; 9 bases align to TRBD1. Germline V gives CDR1 SNHLY, CDR2 FYNNEI. J gave up 2 bases and V 7 bases, and 6 bases lay outside the gene matches. The length of the CDR3 is 15 residues. The CDR3 sequence is CASNPDRGGNQPQHF. As DNA, the CDR3 is TGTGCCAGCAACCCGGACAGGGGAGGCAATCAGCCCCAGCATTTT.

CDR3: CASIRDRNTEAFF. CDR3 nucleotide sequence: TGTGCCAGTATCAGAGACAGGAACACTGAAGCTTTCTTT. The chain uses TRBV19 and TRBJ1-1; a possible D gene is TRBD1 (5 bases). The CDR3 totals 13 residues. V was shortened by 7 bases and J by 1 base, with 10 bases between the two germline ends. Germline V gene sequence: CDR1 LNHDA, CDR2 SQIVND (reference sequence).

This chain connects TRBV7-8 to TRBJ1-1; 7 bases are a match to TRBD1. The CDR3 covers 17 residues. The germline V gene has CDR1 SGHVS and CDR2 FQNEAQ. Trimming at V came to 1 base and at J to 0 bases, leaving 8 bases not matched to a gene. As DNA, the CDR3 is TGTGCCAGCAGCTTAGTACCGGGACAGAACATGAACACTGAAGCTTTCTTT. Translating gives CASSLVPGQNMNTEAFF.

The genes are TRBV28 and TRBJ2-6; TRBD2 aligns across 8 bases. CDR1 and CDR2 (germline): MDHEN, SYDVKM. The CDR3 contains 18 residues. The V segment lost 1 base and the J segment 3 bases; nucleotides outside the gene matches: 8. CDR3 in amino acids: CASSLSGAGAGGANVLTF. In DNA, the CDR3 is TGTGCCAGCAGTTTATCGGGAGCGGGAGCAGGTGGGGCCAACGTCCTGACTTTC.

V is TRBV7-2 and J is TRBJ2-7; TRBD1 matches 7 bases. The CDR3 spans 13 residues. After removal of 1 base from V and 5 bases from J, the junction contained 2 bases not matched to a gene. Per the germline V gene, CDR1 is SGHTA and CDR2 is FQGNSA. CDR3 nucleotides: TGTGCCAGCAGCTTAGACAGGGGAGACGAGCAGTACTTC. It codes for CASSLDRGDEQYF.